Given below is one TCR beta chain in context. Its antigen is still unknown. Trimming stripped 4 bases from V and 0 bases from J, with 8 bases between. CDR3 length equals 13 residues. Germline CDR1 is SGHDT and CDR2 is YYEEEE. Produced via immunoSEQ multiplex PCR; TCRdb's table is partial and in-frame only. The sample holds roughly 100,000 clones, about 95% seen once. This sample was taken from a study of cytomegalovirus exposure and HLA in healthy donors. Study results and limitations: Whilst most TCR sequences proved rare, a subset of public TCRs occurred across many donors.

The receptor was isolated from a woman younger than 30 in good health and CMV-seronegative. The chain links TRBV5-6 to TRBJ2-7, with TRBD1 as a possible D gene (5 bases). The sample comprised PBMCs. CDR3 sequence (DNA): TGTGCCAGCAGCACGGACAACTCCTACGAGCAGTACTTC. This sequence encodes CASSTDNSYEQYF.